This T cell receptor beta chain originates from a study of human T cells and chemical hapten exposure. Study background: Readings were taken at 6 days from patch tests that had applied 0.01% DPC to the upper back. Study findings and constraints: Controls had significantly fewer large CDR3 similarity clusters than were formed by expanded TCRs. The study found that PT1 expanded TCR counts correlated positively with patch test score.

Germline-derived CDR1 and CDR2 are LGHDT and YNNKEL (reference sequence). V was trimmed by 8 bases and J by 7 bases, leaving 17 bases between them. The CDR3 runs to 13 residues. The time point here: pre-sensitization, week 0. Indicated treatment: therapeutic diphenylcyclopropenone sensitization with weekly scalp DPC. Blood was drawn before each patch test was applied. About this clonotype itself: The antigen is unknown.

MiXCR was run by TCRdb on the RACE reads, yielding one entry per CDR3 protein. Of 300,000 to 450,000 distinct CDR3 sequences in the sample, 5.1% were seen once. J is TRBJ2-5 and V is TRBV3-1; D call uncertain. This sequence was found in a woman aged 50 to 60 with alopecia areata. Some clones in this sample may be carry-over from other donors' samples. The input for sequencing was whole blood, taken in connection with sensitization to the hapten diphenylcyclopropenone (DPC). The CDR3 DNA sequence: TGTGCCAGCGGTTCGGGCGTGGATGGGACCCAGTACTTC. Translated, it gives CASGSGVDGTQYF.